This is a list of T cell receptor beta chains from one sample in a study of shared clonotypes between healthy human individuals. Sequenced by immunoSEQ multiplex PCR; TCRdb stores in-frame clones only, minus some. This sample yields about 960,000 clones, of which approximately 76% are seen a single time; about 1.5% belongs to the top ten. The sequenced sample was memory CD4+ T cells sorted from blood. Receptors originate from a man between 18 and 29 years old in good health. The CDR3 runs from the conserved cysteine through the conserved F or W. Fields, in order: V gene, J gene, CDR3 protein.

v_call: TRBV6-1
j_call: TRBJ2-7
cdr3_aa: CASSGQGAPYEQYF

v_call: TRBV11-3
j_call: TRBJ2-3
cdr3_aa: CASSSGTSGRYTDTQYF

v_call: TRBV5-6
j_call: TRBJ1-1
cdr3_aa: CASSLDSGRTEAFF

v_call: TRBV30
j_call: TRBJ2-2
cdr3_aa: CAWRSLAGNTGELFF

v_call: TRBV5-5
j_call: TRBJ2-3
cdr3_aa: CASSLLPAREWADTQYF

v_call: TRBV5-1
j_call: TRBJ1-4
cdr3_aa: CASRRSGRSNEKLFF

v_call: TRBV9
j_call: TRBJ2-1
cdr3_aa: CASSVVANEQFF

v_call: TRBV5-1
j_call: TRBJ1-6
cdr3_aa: CASSLRDSNNSPLHF

v_call: TRBV7-8
j_call: TRBJ2-5
cdr3_aa: CASSLGSGLTRGETQYF

v_call: TRBV5-1
j_call: TRBJ2-1
cdr3_aa: CASSLANEPYNEQFF

v_call: TRBV6-6
j_call: TRBJ2-7
cdr3_aa: CASSYSRVLGGYEQYF

v_call: TRBV6-5
j_call: TRBJ2-7
cdr3_aa: CASRASLGGLGEQYF

v_call: TRBV30
j_call: TRBJ1-1
cdr3_aa: CAWGPSGTSAFF

v_call: TRBV5-4
j_call: TRBJ2-3
cdr3_aa: CASSLWLAGGTTDTQYF